The 23 T cell receptor beta chains given below trace back to one sample, sequenced in a study of radiation and T cells in renal cell carcinoma (dated by TCRdb to the early 2020s). According to the study, the label for this sample's time point signals: baseline pretreatment blood. This specimen's treatment or condition label, interpreted: 15 Gy SBRT to primary tumor, nephrectomy 4 weeks later. Receptors were amplified or captured by the immunoSEQ multiplex PCR assay. TCRdb holds this immuneACCESS table with in-frame rearrangements only. Some clones are missing; in checked studies, unresolved V genes explain under half, and the rest has no known cause. The table for this sample lists about 140,000 clones; over 65% of them were counted only once. The ten largest clones capture 20% to 25% of the sample. Sample: blood, taken from a patient whose treatment included radiotherapy and nephrectomy. These receptors were obtained from a woman between 50 and 59 years old with renal cell carcinoma.

This clone was counted once. The chain carries TRBV10-3 and TRBJ2-5; no clear D gene. Germline values: CDR1 ENHRY, CDR2 SYGVKD. The CDR3 length is 13 residues. Trimming removed 4 bases from V and 2 bases from J, with 8 bases in between. This CDR3 is CAISGGGQETQYF. Here the CDR3 DNA reads TGTGCCATCAGTGGGGGTGGGCAAGAGACCCAGTACTTC.

This chain joins TRBV7-2 and TRBJ1-5, with D perhaps matching TRBD1 (5 bases). Per germline, CDR1 SGHTA and CDR2 FQGNSA. The CDR3 runs 14 residues. The V gene lost 5 bases and the J gene lost 0 bases, with 8 bases spanning the gap. DNA of the CDR3: TGTGCCAGCAGCGCGGACACTAGCAATCAGCCCCAGCATTTT. It specifies CASSADTSNQPQHF.

This clone turned up a few times. The V gene is TRBV2, the J gene TRBJ1-1; D ambiguous. Germline CDR1 SNHLY, CDR2 FYNNEI. The V end was cut by 8 bases, the J end by 3 bases, with 16 bases between. The CDR3 is made up of 14 amino acids. CDR3 nucleotide sequence: TGTGCCAGCTCCCAACGGCAGTCCTACACTGAAGCTTTCTTT. It yields the protein CASSQRQSYTEAFF.

This clone was observed once. The gene calls are TRBV15 and TRBJ2-7; 7 bases line up with TRBD1. Germline V gene sequence: CDR1 LNHNV, CDR2 YYDKDF (reference sequence). V shed 3 bases, J shed 1 base, and the junction held 9 bases outside the gene matches. CDR3 size: 16 residues. The CDR3 protein is CATSRELRDSSYEQYF. The CDR3 DNA reads as TGTGCCACCAGCAGGGAGCTCCGGGACAGTTCCTACGAGCAGTACTTC.

V and J are TRBV4-3 and TRBJ1-1; no clear D gene. There are 13 residues in the CDR3. V gave up 0 bases and J gave up 8 bases, with 10 bases separating them. Germline CDR1 and CDR2: LGHNA and YSLEER. In DNA, the CDR3 is TGCGCCAGCAGCCAAGAGACGAGGGAGGAAGCTTTCTTT. Amino acids: CASSQETREEAFF.

This chain joins TRBV7-2 and TRBJ1-5; tentative D call: TRBD1 (5 bases). Trimming removed 6 bases at V and 3 bases at J, with 12 bases between. The CDR3 has 14 amino acids. Germline lookup yields CDR1 SGHTA and CDR2 FQGNSA. CDR3 in DNA: TGTGCCAGCAGGGGGGACGGAAACAATCAGCCCCAGCATTTT. This gives the protein CASRGDGNNQPQHF.

The chain combines TRBV2 with TRBJ2-7; D not certain. CDR1 and CDR2 from the germline V gene are SNHLY and FYNNEI. The CDR3 runs 13 residues. Trimming removed 0 bases from V and 4 bases from J, with 7 bases in between. This chain's CDR3 is CASSEALLYEQYF. The CDR3 nucleotides are TGTGCCAGCAGTGAAGCGCTTTTGTACGAGCAGTACTTC.

The chain links TRBV6-4 to TRBJ2-6; no firm D call. V was shortened by 0 bases and J by 0 bases, with 12 bases between the two germline ends. Germline CDR1 MRHNA, CDR2 SNTAGT. CDR3 length equals 18 residues. For the CDR3, the DNA is TGTGCCAGCAGTGACTCTCACGTTGCTAGCTCTGGGGCCAACGTCCTGACTTTC. As protein: CASSDSHVASSGANVLTF.

This clone appeared once. As DNA, the CDR3 is TGTGCCAGCAGCTTGGGGCAGGCCACAGATACGCAGTATTTT. Its protein is CASSLGQATDTQYF. J is TRBJ2-3 and V is TRBV13; D possibly corresponds to TRBD1 (5 bases). Germline V gives CDR1 PRHDT, CDR2 FYEKMQ (reference sequence). The CDR3 sequence is 14 residues long. V lost 3 bases and J 2 bases, leaving 9 bases between the germline ends.

The gene calls are TRBV5-6 and TRBJ1-2, with no clear D. The CDR3 contains 14 residues. Trimming stripped 0 bases from V and 7 bases from J, with 13 bases between. Germline V gives CDR1 SGHDT, CDR2 YYEEEE. CDR3 region: CASSLEDGRSGYTF. CDR3 in DNA: TGTGCCAGCAGCTTGGAAGACGGGAGGAGTGGCTACACCTTC.

V gene TRBV5-1 combines with J gene TRBJ2-5, with 10 bases that match TRBD2. Unmatched junction bases numbered 8, after V lost 3 bases and J lost 6 bases. CDR3 length equals 15 residues. Germline lookup yields CDR1 SGHRS and CDR2 YFSETQ. The CDR3, as DNA: TGCGCCAGCAGCTCAAACCCTAGCGGGGGAAAGACCCAGTACTTC. Translation gives CASSSNPSGGKTQYF.

This chain uses TRBV25-1 with TRBJ2-1, with 9 bases matching TRBD1. This CDR3 spans 15 amino acids. V lost 5 bases and J lost 8; bases outside the gene matches: 10. Germline loops: CDR1 MGHDK, CDR2 SYGVNS. CDR3 residues: CASSYPGTGRDEQFF. The DNA of the CDR3 is TGTGCCAGCAGTTACCCCGGGACAGGGCGAGATGAGCAGTTCTTC.

This chain joins TRBV5-6 and TRBJ2-3; a possible D gene is TRBD1 (6 bases). V was pared by 4 bases and J by 4 bases, with 13 bases between. CDR3 length: 14 residues. Germline-derived CDR1 and CDR2 are SGHDT and YYEEEE. CDR3 nucleotides: TGTGCCAGCAGCCCCCGACAGGTACCAGATACGCAGTATTTT. This codes for CASSPRQVPDTQYF. The entire variable domain, with the rest obtained from reference TRBV5-6 and TRBJ2-3, is as follows: DAGVTQSPTHLIKTRGQQVTLRCSPKSGHDTVSWYQQALGQGPQFIFQYYEEEERQRGNFPDRFSGHQFPNYSSELNVNALLLGDSALYLCASSPRQVPDTQYFGPGTRLTVL.

This rearrangement joins TRBV5-1 to TRBJ2-5; 7 nucleotides line up with TRBD1. V lost 4 bases to trimming and J lost 2 bases; unmatched junction nucleotides: 5. The CDR3 sequence is 14 residues long. CDR1 and CDR2 (germline): SGHRS, YFSETQ. CDR3 nucleotide sequence: TGCGCCAGCAGCCTGTCGGGACAGCAAGAGACCCAGTACTTC. Its protein product is CASSLSGQQETQYF.

This chain connects TRBV7-9 to TRBJ2-3, with a weak D call TRBD2 (7 bases). The CDR3 covers 16 residues. The V gene's germline CDR1 is SEHNR and CDR2 FQNEAQ (reference sequence). The germline V and J ends were trimmed by 5 bases and 3 bases, with 18 bases remaining between them. Written as DNA, the CDR3 is TGTGCCAGCAGCCCTCCGGGAAGGGGGGGGACAGATACGCAGTATTTT. It codes for CASSPPGRGGTDTQYF. Using reference TRBV7-9 and TRBJ2-3 for the parts outside the CDR3, the full variable domain is DTGVSQNPRHKITKRGQNVTFRCDPISEHNRLYWYRQTLGQGPEFLTYFQNEAQLEKSRLLSDRFSAERPKGSFSTLEIQRTEQGDSAMYLCASSPPGRGGTDTQYFGPGTRLTVL.

V usage is TRBV6-1 and J usage is TRBJ2-2; D not certain. Trimming left V 1 base short and J 8 bases short, with 8 bases between. CDR1 is MNHNS and CDR2 is SASEGT in the germline V gene. CDR3 length: 13 residues. CDR3 in amino acids: CASSEVNGGELFF. The CDR3 nucleotides read TGTGCCAGCAGTGAAGTTAATGGAGGGGAGCTGTTTTTT.

The CDR3 sequence: CASSPGARQETQYF. In DNA, the CDR3 is TGTGCCAGCTCACCAGGGGCAAGACAAGAGACCCAGTACTTC. The gene calls are TRBV18 and TRBJ2-5, with D possibly matching TRBD1 (5 bases). CDR1 and CDR2 from the germline V gene are KGHSH and LQKENI. The V gene lost 2 bases and the J gene lost 2 bases, with 9 bases spanning the gap. There are 14 residues in the CDR3. Based on the CDR3 plus reference TRBV18 and TRBJ2-5, the full variable domain is NAGVMQNPRHLVRRRGQEARLRCSPMKGHSHVYWYRQLPEEGLKFMVYLQKENIIDESGMPKERFSAEFPKEGPSILRIQQVVRGDSAAYFCASSPGARQETQYFGPGTRLLVL.

This chain connects TRBV9 to TRBJ2-7; 9 bases fit TRBD2. Germline lookup yields CDR1 SGDLS and CDR2 YYNGEE. This CDR3 comprises 15 residues. V was clipped by 0 bases and J by 0 bases; unmatched bases: 1. The CDR3 DNA reads TGTGCCAGCAGCGTAGGCGGGGGGGGCTCCTACGAGCAGTACTTC. Translated: CASSVGGGGSYEQYF. The full variable domain, with the rest looked up from reference TRBV9 and TRBJ2-7, is DSGVTQTPKHLITATGQRVTLRCSPRSGDLSVYWYQQSLDQGLQFLIQYYNGEERAKGNILERFSAQQFPDLHSELNLSSLELGDSALYFCASSVGGGGSYEQYFGPGTRLTVT.

This clone was picked up one time. V usage is TRBV4-3 and J usage is TRBJ1-6; D is perhaps TRBD1 (5 bases). CDR3 length: 16 residues. Between the trimmed V and J ends, which lost 1 base and 10 bases, there was a span of 17 bases. Looked up from germline, CDR1 is LGHNA and CDR2 is YSLEER. The CDR3 DNA is TGCGCCAGCAGCCAAGGGGGCGTGGAGGGCAGATCACCCCTCCACTTT. It is translated as CASSQGGVEGRSPLHF.

The CDR3 spells CASQPSSGANVLTF. The CDR3 DNA reads TGTGCCAGCCAACCTTCCTCTGGGGCCAACGTCCTGACTTTC. The J gene is TRBJ2-6, the V gene TRBV2; no clear D. The length of the CDR3 is 14 residues. Trimming shortened V by 8 bases and J by 0 bases, and 8 bases separated the two germline ends. Germline V CDR1 and CDR2: SNHLY, FYNNEI.

The chain employs TRBV4-3 and TRBJ1-4, with D possibly being TRBD1 (6 bases). This CDR3 region has 14 residues. Trimming pared 1 base from V and 9 bases from J, leaving 12 bases between. The germline V gene encodes CDR1 LGHNA and CDR2 YSLEER. CDR3 DNA: TGCGCCAGCAGCCAAGGACAGGATTCCAAAAAACTGTTTTTT. It encodes CASSQGQDSKKLFF.

V is TRBV20-1 and J is TRBJ1-1, with D uncertain. The CDR3 totals 11 residues. CDR1 and CDR2 (germline): DFQATT, SNEGSKA (reference sequence). In DNA, the CDR3 is TGCAGGGCTTACAAGCGGACTGAAGCTTTCTTT. It specifies CRAYKRTEAFF.

This clone came up a few times. The chain recombines TRBV7-9 with TRBJ1-1; D gene uncertain. V gave up 2 bases and J gave up 1 base, with 8 bases separating them. This CDR3 has 14 amino acids. CDR1 and CDR2 from the germline V gene are SEHNR and FQNEAQ (reference sequence). CDR3 in DNA: TGTGCCAGCAGCTTAATAGTTGGGAACACTGAAGCTTTCTTT. This translates into CASSLIVGNTEAFF.